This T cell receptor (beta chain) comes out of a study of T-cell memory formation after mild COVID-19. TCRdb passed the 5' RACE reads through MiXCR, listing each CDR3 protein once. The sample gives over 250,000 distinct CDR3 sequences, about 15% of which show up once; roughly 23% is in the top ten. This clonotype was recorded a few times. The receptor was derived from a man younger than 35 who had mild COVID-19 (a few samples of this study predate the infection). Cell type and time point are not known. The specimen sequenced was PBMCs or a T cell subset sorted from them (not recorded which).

In nucleotides, the CDR3 is TGTGCCAGCAGTGAAACGACAGGGGGGACCGGCTACACCTTC. Protein: CASSETTGGTGYTF. The chain couples TRBV6-1 to TRBJ1-2; 9 bases agree with TRBD1. The length of the CDR3 is 14 residues. Trimming at V came to 2 bases and at J to 8 bases, leaving 6 bases not matched to a gene. Germline lookup yields CDR1 MNHNS and CDR2 SASEGT.